The following is a T cell receptor beta chain sequence with its context. Its antigen target is currently unknown. One base away there is no much larger clone; base qualities are not given. This entry comes from a study of T cell responses to AZD1222 COVID-19 vaccine (dated by TCRdb to the early 2020s). Study-level background: AZD1222 recipients whose second dose came at about 4 weeks and those whose second dose came at about 12 weeks were combined into one group, since spike-specific TCR depth and breadth did not differ between the two schedules. A total of over 230 trial participants underwent TCR sequencing, of whom about 210 received two doses of AZD1222 and roughly 25 received two doses of the MenACWY control vaccine. Trial participants were enrolled into age subgroups of 18-55, 56-69 and 70-plus years, which contained about 150, 27 and 61 TCR-sequenced participants, respectively. Overall study outcomes, separate from this receptor: Vaccine-associated CD4 TCRs spanned the whole spike protein, with dominant responses in regions 160-218 and 743-854. The 56-69-year group was small, and its depth increase did not reach significance, likely because of low power. Conclusions about previously exposed vaccinees were limited because only a handful of AZD1222 recipients were SARS-CoV-2 seropositive at baseline. After two AZD1222 doses, both the breadth and the depth of spike-specific TCRs were significantly higher than at day 0 and than in MenACWY recipients. Epitopes outside the regions mutated in the B.1.351 and B.1.1.7 variants were reportedly recognized by nearly half of the unique spike-specific TCRs. Because no samples from the day 14 peak response were available, repertoires could be characterized only after the peak T cell response. Most participants were white British and females outnumbered males, and the authors suggested that clonal diversity may have been underestimated.

The CDR3 regions of human TCRbeta chains were subjected to immunosequencing. Under the source paper's analysis protocol: TCRs in the repertoires were compared against a reference library of SARS-CoV-2-specific TCRs that had been generated with the MIRA antigen-specificity platform. Breadth meant the fraction of unique TCRs that were SARS-CoV-2-associated, whereas depth meant the fraction of total T cells that were SARS-CoV-2-associated. Using the MIRA data, each spike-specific TCR was mapped to the spike region that the TCR reacts to and placed in a CD4 or CD8 class. Log10-transformed breadth and depth values were compared by one-way ANOVA with Sidak's multiple comparisons tests. TCRdb took over this immuneACCESS table, retaining in-frame rearrangements with V and J assigned. Such tables are incomplete; in checked studies, under half of the missing clones stem from an unresolved V gene, and the remainder is unexplained. V and J calls and clone size are given by that table; D and trimming were obtained from the DNA. For this sample there are 150,000 to 200,000 clones; about 93% appear just once. The ten most abundant clones make up approximately 0.58% of the sample.

Interpreted using the paper, the time point label stands for: baseline before first vaccination. Samples from vaccinated people were obtained from the UK trials COV001 and COV002, which included a single-blind randomized controlled phase 2/3 trial of AZD1222 (ChAdOx1 nCoV-19) in healthy adults. For TCRbeta chain sequencing, PBMC samples from trial participants were taken at day 0 and at day 28 after the second dose. The CDR3 runs 17 amino acids, cysteine and phenylalanine included. The only DNA kept is the CDR3, 51 bases in frame from the first base. V ends up 0 bases short and J 8 bases short, with an unmatched junction base count of 15. CDR1 SEHNR and CDR2 FQNEAQ were looked up in the germline V gene (reference sequence).

The sample here was peripheral blood, taken on day 0 of AZD1222 vaccination. This sequence was found in an adult in good health. Rearrangement joined TRBV7-9 to TRBJ1-2; 7 bases in the middle match TRBD1. The bases read TGTGCCAGCAGCTTAGCCCCATTGGGACAGCACGGTAGGGGCTACACCTTC. The translation is CASSLAPLGQHGRGYTF.